These T cell receptor beta chains were read from a single sample in a study of identical twins. Each CDR3 protein gets one entry after TCRdb re-called the 5' RACE reads with MiXCR. This table holds around 530,000 distinct CDR3 sequences, around 15% found once. This sample was shared with a second study, whose subject was yellow fever vaccine responses in identical twins.

Sequenced material: CD4+ T cells sorted from blood. Receptor source: a woman aged 18-30 years in good health. CDR3s include the opening cysteine and the closing phenylalanine or tryptophan. The D gene is left open where the match is weak. Clone size, where shown, is once, few, many, or a class for clones that have expanded.

j_gene: TRBJ2-3; abundance: -; d_gene: -; v_gene: TRBV5-6; CDR3aa: CASSLVLWSGDTQYF; CDR3nt: TGTGCCAGCAGCTTGGTCCTATGGAGCGGAGATACGCAGTATTTT
j_gene: TRBJ2-2; abundance: -; d_gene: -; v_gene: TRBV12-3/TRBV12-4; CDR3aa: CASNSPGRGGTGELFF; CDR3nt: TGTGCCAGCAACTCCCCCGGCAGGGGAGGCACCGGGGAGCTGTTTTTT
j_gene: TRBJ2-3; abundance: -; d_gene: -; v_gene: TRBV7-8; CDR3aa: CASSRSSADTQYF; CDR3nt: TGTGCCAGCAGCCGCTCTAGTGCAGATACGCAGTATTTT
j_gene: TRBJ2-5; abundance: few; d_gene: TRBD1; v_gene: TRBV10-3; CDR3aa: CAISESMTGKETQYF; CDR3nt: TGTGCCATCAGTGAGTCGATGACAGGGAAAGAGACCCAGTACTTC
j_gene: TRBJ1-2; abundance: -; d_gene: TRBD1; v_gene: TRBV20-1; CDR3aa: CSAGTGNWGYTF; CDR3nt: TGCAGTGCTGGGACAGGGAATTGGGGCTACACCTTC
j_gene: TRBJ1-1; abundance: few; d_gene: TRBD1; v_gene: TRBV27; CDR3aa: CASSTYRGMNTEAFF; CDR3nt: TGTGCCAGCAGTACCTACAGGGGGATGAACACTGAAGCTTTCTTT
j_gene: TRBJ2-2; abundance: few; d_gene: -; v_gene: TRBV5-1; CDR3aa: CASSLMVGPATGELFF; CDR3nt: TGCGCCAGCAGCTTGATGGTCGGGCCAGCGACCGGGGAGCTGTTTTTT
j_gene: TRBJ2-1; abundance: -; d_gene: -; v_gene: TRBV28; CDR3aa: CASSLRQSYNEQFF; CDR3nt: TGTGCCAGCAGTTTACGACAGTCCTACAATGAGCAGTTCTTC
j_gene: TRBJ2-3; abundance: -; d_gene: -; v_gene: TRBV28; CDR3aa: CASSSSFGGTQYF; CDR3nt: -
j_gene: TRBJ2-2; abundance: -; d_gene: -; v_gene: TRBV29-1; CDR3aa: CSVKDTGELFF; CDR3nt: TGCAGCGTCAAGGACACCGGGGAGCTGTTTTTT
j_gene: TRBJ2-2; abundance: -; d_gene: TRBD2; v_gene: TRBV29-1; CDR3aa: CSVRGGLANTGELFF; CDR3nt: TGCAGCGTACGGGGAGGACTAGCGAACACCGGGGAGCTGTTTTTT
j_gene: TRBJ2-3; abundance: many; d_gene: TRBD2; v_gene: TRBV9; CDR3aa: CASSVAPSGGLISTDTQYF; CDR3nt: TGTGCCAGCAGCGTAGCCCCTAGCGGGGGGCTTATTAGCACAGATACGCAGTATTTT
j_gene: TRBJ2-1; abundance: few; d_gene: TRBD1; v_gene: TRBV11-2; CDR3aa: CASSNIQGTYNEQFF; CDR3nt: TGTGCCAGCAGCAATATACAGGGGACCTACAATGAGCAGTTCTTC
j_gene: TRBJ2-7; abundance: many; d_gene: -; v_gene: TRBV12-3/TRBV12-4; CDR3aa: CASSLAAQFPYEQYF; CDR3nt: TGTGCCAGCAGTTTAGCAGCTCAGTTCCCCTACGAGCAGTACTTC
j_gene: TRBJ2-3; abundance: -; d_gene: -; v_gene: TRBV6-1; CDR3aa: CASSEDLGTTDTQYF; CDR3nt: TGTGCCAGCAGTGAAGATCTGGGGACCACAGATACGCAGTATTTT
j_gene: TRBJ2-3; abundance: -; d_gene: -; v_gene: TRBV9; CDR3aa: CASSVRESDTQYF; CDR3nt: TGTGCCAGCAGCGTAAGGGAGTCAGATACGCAGTATTTT
j_gene: TRBJ2-7; abundance: -; d_gene: -; v_gene: TRBV20-1; CDR3aa: CSARGSASGSYEQYF; CDR3nt: TGCAGTGCTAGGGGAAGCGCATCGGGCTCCTACGAGCAGTACTTC
j_gene: TRBJ2-3; abundance: -; d_gene: TRBD1; v_gene: TRBV20-1; CDR3aa: CSVLTGVTDTQYF; CDR3nt: TGCAGTGTCCTGACAGGGGTGACAGATACGCAGTATTTT
j_gene: TRBJ2-6; abundance: few; d_gene: TRBD1; v_gene: TRBV24-1; CDR3aa: CATSHGQGSSGANVLTF; CDR3nt: TGTGCCACCAGTCACGGACAGGGGAGCTCTGGGGCCAACGTCCTGACTTTC
j_gene: TRBJ1-1; abundance: few; d_gene: -; v_gene: TRBV9; CDR3aa: CASSVEGQWNTEAFF; CDR3nt: TGTGCCAGCAGCGTAGAGGGACAATGGAACACTGAAGCTTTCTTT
j_gene: TRBJ2-7; abundance: -; d_gene: TRBD2; v_gene: TRBV7-8; CDR3aa: CASSLVRTSGRAYEQYF; CDR3nt: TGTGCCAGCAGCTTAGTCCGGACTAGCGGGAGGGCCTACGAGCAGTACTTC
j_gene: TRBJ2-6; abundance: -; d_gene: -; v_gene: TRBV7-3; CDR3aa: CASSPTGFGANVLTF; CDR3nt: TGTGCCAGCAGCCCAACAGGGTTCGGGGCCAACGTCCTGACTTTC
j_gene: TRBJ2-1; abundance: -; d_gene: TRBD2; v_gene: TRBV12-3/TRBV12-4; CDR3aa: CASSLVGLAGGPNEQFF; CDR3nt: TGTGCCAGCAGTTTAGTTGGACTAGCGGGAGGGCCAAATGAGCAGTTCTTC
j_gene: TRBJ2-6; abundance: -; d_gene: -; v_gene: TRBV28; CDR3aa: CASSLVAGSSGANVLTF; CDR3nt: TGTGCCAGCAGTTTAGTCGCGGGTTCCTCTGGGGCCAACGTCCTGACTTTC
j_gene: TRBJ2-3; abundance: -; d_gene: -; v_gene: TRBV7-6; CDR3aa: CASSSSIHTDTQYF; CDR3nt: TGTGCCAGCAGCTCATCCATCCACACAGATACGCAGTATTTT